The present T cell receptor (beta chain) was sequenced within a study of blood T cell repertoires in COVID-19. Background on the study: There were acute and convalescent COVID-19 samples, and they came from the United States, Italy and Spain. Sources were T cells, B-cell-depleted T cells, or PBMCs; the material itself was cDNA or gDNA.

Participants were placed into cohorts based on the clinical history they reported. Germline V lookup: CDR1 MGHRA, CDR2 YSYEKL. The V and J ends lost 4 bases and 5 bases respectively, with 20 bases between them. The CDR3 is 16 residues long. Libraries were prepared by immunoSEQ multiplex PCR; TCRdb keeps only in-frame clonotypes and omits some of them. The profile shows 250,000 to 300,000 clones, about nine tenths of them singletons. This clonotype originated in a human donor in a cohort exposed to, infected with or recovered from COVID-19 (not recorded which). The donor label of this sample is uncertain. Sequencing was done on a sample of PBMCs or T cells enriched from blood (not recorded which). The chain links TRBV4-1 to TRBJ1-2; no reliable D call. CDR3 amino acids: CASSPGKEASDYGYTF. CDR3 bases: TGCGCCAGCAGCCCCGGGAAGGAGGCGTCCGATTATGGCTACACCTTC.